This TCR beta chain was identified in a study of blood T cell repertoires in COVID-19. Looking at the study overall: Samples taken during acute and convalescent COVID-19 were collected in the United States, Italy and Spain. Sample material is recorded as cDNA or gDNA derived from T cells, B-cell-depleted T cells, or PBMCs.

Source study methods: For nucleated cells, counts were estimated from reference gene primer amplification. Sequencing used immunoSEQ multiplex PCR; TCRdb keeps in-frame clones, though not all of them. The V and J calls and clone size are taken from that table; D and trimming were inferred from the DNA. This sample has about 170,000 clones; 88% occur once, and the top ten carry 2% to 2.5%. This CDR3 spans 12 amino acids. The V gene's germline CDR1 is LNHNV and CDR2 YYDKDF (reference sequence). With 0 bases removed from V and 13 bases from J, the gap between germline ends came to 10 bases. The rearrangement links TRBV15 to TRBJ2-1; possibly TRBD2 for D (6 bases). The TCR sequence derives from a man aged 50 to 59 who had recovered from COVID-19. The sequencing sample was made of peripheral blood. The CDR3, as DNA: TGTGCCACCAGCAGAGACCTGACTAGTCAGTTCTTC. It yields the protein CATSRDLTSQFF.